The T cell receptor beta chain under discussion was sequenced for a study of cytomegalovirus exposure and HLA in healthy donors. Primers: 60 Vbeta forward and 13 Jbeta reverse. The protocol was immunoSEQ multiplex PCR, while the TCRdb copy is restricted to in-frame clones and leaves out a portion. The sample records about 150,000 clones, around 70% being singletons. The germline gives CDR1 MNHNS, CDR2 SASEGT. The CDR3 totals 16 residues. Trimming removed 4 bases from V and 1 base from J, with 16 bases in between. This chain joins TRBV6-1 and TRBJ1-1, with D possibly being TRBD1 (6 bases). This sequence originates from a man aged 25 to 40 in good health and CMV-seronegative. Sequencing used PBMCs. The CDR3 sequence is CASSGRRGATNTEAFF. The CDR3 nucleotides are TGTGCCAGCAGTGGGCGGCGGGGGGCTACGAACACTGAAGCTTTCTTT.